The entry below describes one TCR beta chain. Its antigen is unknown. These data belong to a study of T cell clonotyping in hematopoietic cell transplantation. Blood collection times were about day -28 and days 30, 100, 180 posttransplant. Study-wide findings and caveats: After transplant, recipient diversity fell while pathologically expanded clonotypes grew through day 180. Higher Inverse Simpson Index values in graft donor and pretransplant recipient predicted broader posttransplant TCR diversity. Cells were unsorted, so CD4 and CD8 contributions were not separated.

Data came from immunoSEQ multiplex PCR; TCRdb stores just in-frame clones and leaves some out. The data contain some 5,100 clones, 70% to 85% of them singletons. The CDR3 spans 13 residues. The germline gives CDR1 SEHNR, CDR2 FQNEAQ (reference sequence). With 10 bases clipped from V and 4 bases from J, the junction kept 8 bases outside the gene matches. The chain links TRBV7-9 to TRBJ2-7; TRBD2 agrees at 9 bases. The sample in question was PBMCs, obtained 100 days after allogeneic stem cell transplant. This clonotype originated in a male patient in his forties or fifties who had an allogeneic stem cell transplant from an unrelated donor, so the T cells may come from the graft donor. Some clones in this sample may be carry-over from other donors' samples. The CDR3 is CATSRLAEYEQYF. The DNA of the CDR3 is TGTGCCACGTCCCGACTAGCGGAATACGAGCAGTACTTC.